This T cell receptor (beta chain) was documented in a study of blood T cell repertoires in COVID-19. In the study overall: Nucleic acid was either cDNA or gDNA, and it came from T cells, B-cell-depleted T cells, or PBMCs.

Those who participated ranged in age from about 18 to 89 years and resided in about two dozen US areas. The CDR3 totals 15 residues. Germline values: CDR1 MGHRA, CDR2 YSYEKL. J was trimmed by 4 bases and V by 0 bases; bases with no gene match: 4. Per the original methods: Reference gene primers were amplified, and this amplification served to estimate nucleated cell counts. TCRdb keeps only in-frame clones here, not all; method: immunoSEQ multiplex PCR. The V and J calls and clone size come from that table; D and trimming were worked out from the DNA. This repertoire shows 390,000 or so clones, 85% to 90% found once; its top ten account for approximately 1%.

Sequencing was carried out using PBMCs or T cells enriched from blood (not recorded which). The TCR comes from a man aged 18 to 29 who had recovered from COVID-19. The chain recombines TRBV4-1 with TRBJ2-7, with TRBD2 matching 9 bases. The CDR3: CASSQDPSGTYEQYF. The CDR3 DNA reads TGCGCCAGCAGCCAAGATCCTAGCGGGACATACGAGCAGTACTTC.